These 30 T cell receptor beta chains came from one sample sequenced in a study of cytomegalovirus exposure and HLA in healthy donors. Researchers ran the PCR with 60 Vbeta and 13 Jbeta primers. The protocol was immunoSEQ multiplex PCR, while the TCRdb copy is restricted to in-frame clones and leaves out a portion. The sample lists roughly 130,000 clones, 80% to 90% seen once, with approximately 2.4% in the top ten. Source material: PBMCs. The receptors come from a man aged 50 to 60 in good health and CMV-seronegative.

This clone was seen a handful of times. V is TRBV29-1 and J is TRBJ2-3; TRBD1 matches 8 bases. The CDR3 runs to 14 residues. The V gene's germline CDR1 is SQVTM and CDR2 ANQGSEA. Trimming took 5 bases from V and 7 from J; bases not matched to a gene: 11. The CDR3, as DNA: TGCAGCGTTTTGTTTCTGGACAGGGTAAATACGCAGTATTTT. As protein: CSVLFLDRVNTQYF.

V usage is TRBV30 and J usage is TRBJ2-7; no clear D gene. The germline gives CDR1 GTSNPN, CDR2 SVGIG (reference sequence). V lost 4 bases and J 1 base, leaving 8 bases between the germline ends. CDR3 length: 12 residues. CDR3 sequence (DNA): TGTGCCTGGAACAGTGATTCCTACGAGCAGTACTTC. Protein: CAWNSDSYEQYF.

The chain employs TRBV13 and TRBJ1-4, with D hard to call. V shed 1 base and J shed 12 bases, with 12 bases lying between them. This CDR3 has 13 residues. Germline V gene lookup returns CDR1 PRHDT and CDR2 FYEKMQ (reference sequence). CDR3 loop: CASSLVGLRELFF. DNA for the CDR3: TGTGCCAGCAGCTTAGTGGGGTTGCGGGAACTGTTTTTT. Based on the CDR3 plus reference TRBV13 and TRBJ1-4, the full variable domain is AAGVIQSPRHLIKEKRETATLKCYPIPRHDTVYWYQQGPGQDPQFLISFYEKMQSDKGSIPDRFSAQQFSDYHSELNMSSLELGDSALYFCASSLVGLRELFFGSGTQLSVL.

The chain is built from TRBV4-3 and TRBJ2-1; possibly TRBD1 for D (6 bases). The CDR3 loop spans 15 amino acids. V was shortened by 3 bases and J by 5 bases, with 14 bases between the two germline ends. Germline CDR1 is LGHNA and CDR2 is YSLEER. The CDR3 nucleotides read TGCGCCAGCAGCCAGGGGACAAGGCGGGACAATGAGCAGTTCTTC. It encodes CASSQGTRRDNEQFF.

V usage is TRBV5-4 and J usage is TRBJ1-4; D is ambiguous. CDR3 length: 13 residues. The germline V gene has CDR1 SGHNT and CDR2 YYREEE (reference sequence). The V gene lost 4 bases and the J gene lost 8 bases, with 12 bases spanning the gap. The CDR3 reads CASSSGPEEKLFF. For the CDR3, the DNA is TGTGCCAGCAGCAGCGGGCCGGAGGAAAAACTGTTTTTT. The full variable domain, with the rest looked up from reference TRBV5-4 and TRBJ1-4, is ETGVTQSPTHLIKTRGQQVTLRCSSQSGHNTVSWYQQALGQGPQFIFQYYREEENGRGNFPPRFSGLQFPNYSSELNVNALELDDSALYLCASSSGPEEKLFFGSGTQLSVL.

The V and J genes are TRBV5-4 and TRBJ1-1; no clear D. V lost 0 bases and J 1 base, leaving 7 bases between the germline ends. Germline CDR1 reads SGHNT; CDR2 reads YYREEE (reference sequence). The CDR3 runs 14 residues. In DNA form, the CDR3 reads TGTGCCAGCAGCTTGGAGCGGACGAACACTGAAGCTTTCTTT. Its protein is CASSLERTNTEAFF.

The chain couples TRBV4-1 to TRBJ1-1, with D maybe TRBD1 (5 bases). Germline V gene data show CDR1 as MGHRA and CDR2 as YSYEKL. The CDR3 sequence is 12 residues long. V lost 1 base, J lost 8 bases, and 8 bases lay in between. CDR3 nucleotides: TGCGCCAGCAGCCAAGGGGCAGGGGAAGCTTTCTTT. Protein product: CASSQGAGEAFF.

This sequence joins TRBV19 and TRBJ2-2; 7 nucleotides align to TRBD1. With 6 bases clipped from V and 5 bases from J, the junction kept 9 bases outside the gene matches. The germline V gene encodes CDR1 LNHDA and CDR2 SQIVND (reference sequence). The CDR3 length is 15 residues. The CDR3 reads CASRAGTAWTGELFF. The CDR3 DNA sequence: TGTGCCAGTAGGGCCGGGACAGCCTGGACCGGGGAGCTGTTTTTT.

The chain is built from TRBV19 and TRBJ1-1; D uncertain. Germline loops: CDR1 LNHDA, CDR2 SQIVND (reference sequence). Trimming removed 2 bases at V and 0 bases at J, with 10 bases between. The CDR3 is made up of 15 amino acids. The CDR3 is CASSILPSLNTEAFF. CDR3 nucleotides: TGTGCCAGTAGTATACTCCCTTCTTTGAACACTGAAGCTTTCTTT.

The CDR3 here is CASSFWTSGESMGGELFF. The CDR3 coding sequence is TGCGCCAGCAGCTTTTGGACTAGCGGGGAATCTATGGGGGGGGAGCTGTTTTTT. The V call is TRBV4-3, the J call TRBJ2-2, with 12 nucleotides matching TRBD2. The germline V gene encodes CDR1 LGHNA and CDR2 YSLEER. J gave up 8 bases and V 5 bases, and 15 bases lay outside the gene matches. This CDR3 region has 18 residues.

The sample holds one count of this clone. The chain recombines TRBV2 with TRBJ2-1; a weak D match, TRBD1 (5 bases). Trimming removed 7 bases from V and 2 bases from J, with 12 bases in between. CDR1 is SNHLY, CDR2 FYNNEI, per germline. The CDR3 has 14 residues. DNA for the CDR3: TGTGCCAGCAAAAAGGGGTTCACCTACAATGAGCAGTTCTTC. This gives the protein CASKKGFTYNEQFF.

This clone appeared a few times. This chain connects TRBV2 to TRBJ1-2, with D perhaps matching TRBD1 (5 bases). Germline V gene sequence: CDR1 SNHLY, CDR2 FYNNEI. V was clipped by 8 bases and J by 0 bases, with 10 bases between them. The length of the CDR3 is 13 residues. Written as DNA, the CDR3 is TGTGCCAGCGGGGCGGAACCTAACTATGGCTACACCTTC. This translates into CASGAEPNYGYTF.

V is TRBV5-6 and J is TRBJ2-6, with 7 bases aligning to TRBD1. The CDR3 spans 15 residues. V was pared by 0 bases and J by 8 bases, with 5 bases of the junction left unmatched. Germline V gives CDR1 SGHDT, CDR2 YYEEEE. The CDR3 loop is CASSLAGTETNVLTF. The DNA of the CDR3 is TGTGCCAGCAGCTTGGCCGGGACAGAAACCAACGTCCTGACTTTC.

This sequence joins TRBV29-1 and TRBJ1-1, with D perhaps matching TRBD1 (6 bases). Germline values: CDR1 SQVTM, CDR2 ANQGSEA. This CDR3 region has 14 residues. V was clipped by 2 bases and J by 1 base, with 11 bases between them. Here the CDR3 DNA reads TGCAGCGTTGAAAAGACAGGCTGGAACACTGAAGCTTTCTTT. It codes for CSVEKTGWNTEAFF.

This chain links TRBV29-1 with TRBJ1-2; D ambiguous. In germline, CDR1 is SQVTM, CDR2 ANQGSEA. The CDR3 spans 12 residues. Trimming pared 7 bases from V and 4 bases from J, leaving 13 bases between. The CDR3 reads CSARSPSYGYTF. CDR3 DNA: TGCAGCGCCCGGTCGCCGAGCTATGGCTACACCTTC. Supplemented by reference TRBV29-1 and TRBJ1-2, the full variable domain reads SAVISQKPSRDICQRGTSLTIQCQVDSQVTMMFWYRQQPGQSLTLIATANQGSEATYESGFVIDKFPISRPNLTFSTLTVSNMSPEDSSIYLCSARSPSYGYTFGSGTRLTVV.

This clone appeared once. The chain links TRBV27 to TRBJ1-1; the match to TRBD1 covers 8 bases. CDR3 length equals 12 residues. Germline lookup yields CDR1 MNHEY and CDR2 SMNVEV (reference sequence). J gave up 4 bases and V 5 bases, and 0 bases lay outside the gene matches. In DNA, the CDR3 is TGTGCCAGCAGTACAGGGGGCACTGAAGCTTTCTTT. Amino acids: CASSTGGTEAFF.

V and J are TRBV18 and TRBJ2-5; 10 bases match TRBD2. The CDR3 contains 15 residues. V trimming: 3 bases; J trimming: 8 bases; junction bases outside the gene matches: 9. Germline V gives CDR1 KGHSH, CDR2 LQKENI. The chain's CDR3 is CASSPGTSAAETQYF. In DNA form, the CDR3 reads TGTGCCAGCTCACCCGGGACTAGCGCCGCGGAAACCCAGTACTTC.

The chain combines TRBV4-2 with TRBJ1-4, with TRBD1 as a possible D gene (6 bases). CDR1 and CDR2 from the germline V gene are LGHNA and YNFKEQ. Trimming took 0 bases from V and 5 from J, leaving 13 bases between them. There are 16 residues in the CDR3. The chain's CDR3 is CASSQDRGTRNEKLFF. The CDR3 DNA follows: TGTGCCAGCAGCCAAGATAGGGGGACACGGAATGAAAAACTGTTTTTT.

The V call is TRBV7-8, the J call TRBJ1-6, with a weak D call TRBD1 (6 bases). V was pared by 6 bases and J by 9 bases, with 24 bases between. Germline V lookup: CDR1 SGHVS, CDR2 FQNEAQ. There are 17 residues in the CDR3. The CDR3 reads CASRLGPLAGDSSPLHF. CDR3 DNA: TGTGCCAGCAGACTAGGCCCCCTTGCAGGGGATAGTTCACCCCTCCACTTT.

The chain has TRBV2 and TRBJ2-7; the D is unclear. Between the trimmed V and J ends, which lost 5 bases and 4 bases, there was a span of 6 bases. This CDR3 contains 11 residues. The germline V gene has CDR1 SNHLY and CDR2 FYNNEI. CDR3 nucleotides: TGTGCCAGCAGTCGGTTATACGAGCAGTACTTC. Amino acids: CASSRLYEQYF. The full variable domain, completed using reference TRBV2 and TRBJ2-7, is EPEVTQTPSHQVTQMGQEVILRCVPISNHLYFYWYRQILGQKVEFLVSFYNNEISEKSEIFDDQFSVERPDGSNFTLKIRSTKLEDSAMYFCASSRLYEQYFGPGTRLTVT.

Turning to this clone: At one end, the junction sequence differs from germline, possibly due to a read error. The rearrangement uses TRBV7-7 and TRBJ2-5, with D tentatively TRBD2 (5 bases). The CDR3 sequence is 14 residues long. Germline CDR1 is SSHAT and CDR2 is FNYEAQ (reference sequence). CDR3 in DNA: TGTGCTAGCAGCTTAGGAGGCAGTCAAGAGACCCAGTACTTC. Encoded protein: CASSLGGSQETQYF.

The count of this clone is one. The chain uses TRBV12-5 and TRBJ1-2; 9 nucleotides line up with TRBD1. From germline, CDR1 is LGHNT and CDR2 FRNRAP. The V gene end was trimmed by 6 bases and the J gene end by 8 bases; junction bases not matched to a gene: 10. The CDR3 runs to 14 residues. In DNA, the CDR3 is TGTGCTAGTGGCTCGAAAACAGGGGGCTCCGGCTACACCTTC. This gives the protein CASGSKTGGSGYTF.

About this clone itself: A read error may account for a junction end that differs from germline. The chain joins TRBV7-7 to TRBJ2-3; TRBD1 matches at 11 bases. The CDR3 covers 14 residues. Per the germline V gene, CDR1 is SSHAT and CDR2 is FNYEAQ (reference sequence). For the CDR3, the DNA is TGTGCTAGCAGCCGGGGACAGGGGGCAGATACGCAGTATTTT. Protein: CASSRGQGADTQYF.

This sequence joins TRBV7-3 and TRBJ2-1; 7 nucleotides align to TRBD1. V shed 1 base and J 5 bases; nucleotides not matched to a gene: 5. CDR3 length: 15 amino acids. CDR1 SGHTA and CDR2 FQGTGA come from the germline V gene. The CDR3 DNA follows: TGTGCCAGCAGCTTAAGTCTGACAGGGAACAATGAGCAGTTCTTC. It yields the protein CASSLSLTGNNEQFF.

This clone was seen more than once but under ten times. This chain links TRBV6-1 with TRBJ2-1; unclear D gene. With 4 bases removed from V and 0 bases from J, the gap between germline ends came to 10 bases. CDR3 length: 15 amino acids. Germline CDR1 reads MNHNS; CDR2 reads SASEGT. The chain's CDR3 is CASSVSSGSYNEQFF. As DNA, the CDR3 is TGTGCCAGCAGTGTGAGTTCAGGCTCCTACAATGAGCAGTTCTTC.

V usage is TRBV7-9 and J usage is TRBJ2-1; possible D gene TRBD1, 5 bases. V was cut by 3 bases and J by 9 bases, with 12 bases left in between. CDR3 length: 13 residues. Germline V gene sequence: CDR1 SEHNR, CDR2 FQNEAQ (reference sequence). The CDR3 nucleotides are TGTGCCAGCAGCTTCCTCGGACACAGTGAGCAGTTCTTC. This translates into CASSFLGHSEQFF.

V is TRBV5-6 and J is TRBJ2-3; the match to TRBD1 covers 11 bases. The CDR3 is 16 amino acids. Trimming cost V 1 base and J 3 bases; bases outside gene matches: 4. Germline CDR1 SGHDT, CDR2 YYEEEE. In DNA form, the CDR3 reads TGTGCCAGCAGCTTGAAGGGACAGGGGGTTACAGATACGCAGTATTTT. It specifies CASSLKGQGVTDTQYF.

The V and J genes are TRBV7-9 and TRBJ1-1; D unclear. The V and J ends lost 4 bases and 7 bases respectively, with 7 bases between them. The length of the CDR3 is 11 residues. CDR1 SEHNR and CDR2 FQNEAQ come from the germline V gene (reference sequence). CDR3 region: CASSSPGEAFF. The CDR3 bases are TGTGCCAGCAGCTCACCCGGTGAAGCTTTCTTT. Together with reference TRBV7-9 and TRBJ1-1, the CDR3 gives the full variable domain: DTGVSQNPRHKITKRGQNVTFRCDPISEHNRLYWYRQTLGQGPEFLTYFQNEAQLEKSRLLSDRFSAERPKGSFSTLEIQRTEQGDSAMYLCASSSPGEAFFGQGTRLTVV.

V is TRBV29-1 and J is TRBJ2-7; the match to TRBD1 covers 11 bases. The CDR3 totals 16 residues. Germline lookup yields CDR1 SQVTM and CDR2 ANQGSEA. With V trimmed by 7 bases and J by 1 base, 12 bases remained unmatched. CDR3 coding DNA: TGCAGCGCCAGGACAGGGGGCTGGTCGGGGTCCTACGAGCAGTACTTC. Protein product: CSARTGGWSGSYEQYF.

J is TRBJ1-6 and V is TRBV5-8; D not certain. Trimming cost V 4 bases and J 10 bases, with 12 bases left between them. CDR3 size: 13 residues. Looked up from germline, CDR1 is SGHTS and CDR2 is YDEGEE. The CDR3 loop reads CASSLNFGSPLHF. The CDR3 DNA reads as TGTGCCAGCAGCCTCAACTTCGGGTCACCCCTCCACTTT.